These T cell receptor beta chains were read from a single sample in a study of human T cells and chemical hapten exposure. TCRdb ran MiXCR on the RACE reads and lists one entry per CDR3 protein. The sample lists roughly 150,000 distinct CDR3 sequences, about an eighth seen once, with about 1.3% in the top ten. The sample here was whole blood, taken in connection with sensitization to the hapten diphenylcyclopropenone (DPC). All receptors derive from a woman in her 50s with alopecia areata. Some clones in this sample may be carry-over from other donors' samples. Both conserved end residues are part of each CDR3. D genes are given only for firm matches. Clone sizes are given selectively: once, few, many, or a class where the clone is expanded.

- TRBJ1-2 - TRBV6-5 TGTGCCAGCAGTACCGACAGGTCTAACTATGGCTACACCTTC CASSTDRSNYGYTF
few TRBJ2-3 - TRBV4-1 TGCGCCAGCAGCCTCTCAGGGGGTAGCGGGGCAACAGATACGCAGTATTTT CASSLSGGSGATDTQYF
- TRBJ2-5 TRBD1 TRBV10-2 TGCGCCAGCGCCTCAGGGGGCTTGGGGCAAGAGACCCAGTACTTC CASASGGLGQETQYF
- TRBJ2-1 TRBD1 TRBV29-1 TGCAGCGTGATCCGACAGGGGTACAATGAGCAGTTCTTC CSVIRQGYNEQFF
- TRBJ2-7 - TRBV6-5 TGTGCCAGCGGGAACTCCTACGAGCAGTACTTC CASGNSYEQYF
few TRBJ2-7 TRBD2 TRBV28 TGTGCCAGCAGTTTATGGACTAGCGGGAGGGACGAGCAGTACTTC CASSLWTSGRDEQYF
few TRBJ2-3 TRBD1 TRBV20-1 TGCAGTGCTACCGGGACAGGGAGCACAGATACGCAGTATTTT CSATGTGSTDTQYF
many TRBJ2-3 TRBD2 TRBV6-5 TGTGCCAGCTACCGCACTAGCGGGAGGGCCGCAGATACGCAGTATTTT CASYRTSGRAADTQYF
few TRBJ2-3 TRBD2 TRBV24-1 TGTGCCACCAGCAAATCTAGCGGGAGGCCAGATACGCAGTATTTT CATSKSSGRPDTQYF
few TRBJ2-1 TRBD1 TRBV5-1 TGCGCCAGCAGCTTGGACAGGGGGGTATACAATGAGCAGTTCTTC CASSLDRGVYNEQFF
- TRBJ2-5 TRBD2 TRBV7-3 TGTGCCAGCAGCCCAAGACTAGCGGGAGCCCAGTACTTC CASSPRLAGAQYF
- TRBJ2-7 - TRBV10-3 TGTGCCATCAGTGAAAGTCCCGTGGGTGACGAGCAGTACTTC CAISESPVGDEQYF
many TRBJ2-4 TRBD1 TRBV11-2 TGTGCCAGCAGCTCCAGGGGGCGAGTCTTCTACTTC CASSSRGRVFYF
many TRBJ2-5 - TRBV5-1 TGCGCCAGCAGCCGGTCAGGGGCTACGTACCAAGAGACCCAGTACTTC CASSRSGATYQETQYF
- TRBJ2-7 TRBD2 TRBV7-2 TGTGCCAGCAGCCCCCAACCCGGGACTAGGGGGGCGTCCTACGAGCAGTACTTC CASSPQPGTRGASYEQYF
- TRBJ1-1 - TRBV20-1 TGCAGTGCTGAAGGGATGATTGGCATGAACACTGAAGCTTTCTTT CSAEGMIGMNTEAFF
- TRBJ2-7 - TRBV7-9 TGTGCCAGCAGCTCAACTGTCGGGAGCGGTTACGAGCAGTACTTC CASSSTVGSGYEQYF
many TRBJ2-2 TRBD2 TRBV7-9 TGTGCCAGCAGCTTAGCGCTCCCCGCAGGACTAGAGAACACCGGGGAGCTGTTTTTT CASSLALPAGLENTGELFF
few TRBJ1-5 - TRBV7-2 TGTGCCAGCAGCCCACTGTCACGTTTCAGCAATCAGCCCCAGCATTTT CASSPLSRFSNQPQHF
few TRBJ1-1 TRBD1 TRBV28 TGTGCCGTCGGGGCAGGGGGCCTGAACACTGAAGCTTTCTTT CAVGAGGLNTEAFF
- TRBJ2-7 TRBD2 TRBV7-2 TGTGCCAGCAGCTCTGGGGCGACTAGCTTAGCGCAGTACTTC CASSSGATSLAQYF
few TRBJ2-2 - TRBV18 TGTGCCAGCTCACGCACCAGACTAGGGAACACCGGGGAGCTGTTTTTT CASSRTRLGNTGELFF
- TRBJ1-5 - TRBV6-6 TGTGCCAGCAGTTACTCTTGGGGGGGTCAGCCCCAGCATTTT CASSYSWGGQPQHF
- TRBJ1-6 - TRBV20-1 TGCAGTGCTAGAGATCCCAACTCAGGGAGCTCCTATAATTCACCCCTCCACTTT CSARDPNSGSSYNSPLHF
- TRBJ1-2 - TRBV5-4 TGTGCCAGCAGCTCTTTCGAAGGGAAGAACTATGGCTACACCTTC CASSSFEGKNYGYTF
- TRBJ2-7 - TRBV7-9 TGTGCCAGCAGCTCGGAAGCGGCCTACGAGCAGTACTTC CASSSEAAYEQYF
few TRBJ1-4 - TRBV20-1 TGCAGTGCTGCGAGGGTCAGTAATGAAAAACTGTTTTTT CSAARVSNEKLFF
few TRBJ2-7 - TRBV3-1 TGTGCCAGCAGCCCTCGGGTTGTCTCCTACGAGCAGTACTTC CASSPRVVSYEQYF
few TRBJ2-3 - TRBV10-3 TGTGCCATCAGTGAGGAGGGCCCTTCAATCGGGACGCAGTATTTT CAISEEGPSIGTQYF
few TRBJ2-1 - TRBV3-1 TGTGCCAGCAGCCAAGAGGTAATAGCGGAGGCCAATGAGCAGTTCTTC CASSQEVIAEANEQFF
- TRBJ2-5 - TRBV7-3 TGTGCCAGCAGCTTAAGGGTCCAAGAGACCCAGTACTTC CASSLRVQETQYF
- TRBJ2-1 TRBD2 TRBV3-1 TGTGCCAGCAGCCTAGGGGCTAGCGGCAGGGTTGAGCAGTTCTTC CASSLGASGRVEQFF
few TRBJ2-7 TRBD1 TRBV12-3/TRBV12-4 TGTGCCAGCGGTAGACAGGGGCCCTACGAGCAGTACTTC CASGRQGPYEQYF
- TRBJ1-4 - TRBV29-1 TGCAGCGTTTTCCTGAATGAAAAACTGTTTTTT CSVFLNEKLFF
- TRBJ2-7 TRBD2 TRBV3-1 TGTGCCAGCAGCCGTGCTAGCGGGAGCTCCTACGAGCAGTACTTC CASSRASGSSYEQYF
many TRBJ2-1 - TRBV6-2/TRBV6-3 TGTGCCAGCAGTTACTCAGCACTTCCCCCGTTCTTC CASSYSALPPFF
many TRBJ2-5 - TRBV7-9 TGTGCCAGCAGCTTAAGCCAGGTCCAAGAGACCCAGTACTTC CASSLSQVQETQYF
- TRBJ2-7 - TRBV30 TGTGCCTGGAGTTGGCTTCCCGGGAGAGGGGCGGGAGAGCAGTACTTC CAWSWLPGRGAGEQYF
few TRBJ2-7 - TRBV9 TGTGCCAGCAGTAAAGGGGGAGACGAGCAGTACTTC CASSKGGDEQYF
- TRBJ2-3 - TRBV12-3/TRBV12-4 TGTGCCAGCAGCTACGGACAGACTAGCACAGATACGCAGTATTTT CASSYGQTSTDTQYF
few TRBJ2-3 - TRBV12-3/TRBV12-4 TGTGCCAGCAGTTTCTTCCCGGAGGTTAGCACAGATACGCAGTATTTT CASSFFPEVSTDTQYF
- TRBJ2-6 - TRBV5-5 TGTGCCAGCAGCACTTCAGGGACTGGGGCCAACGTCCTGACTTTC CASSTSGTGANVLTF
many TRBJ2-1 - TRBV5-4 TGTGCCAGCAGTCTAGGGAGGAATGAGCAGTTCTTC CASSLGRNEQFF
few TRBJ1-1 - TRBV12-3/TRBV12-4 TGTGCCAGCAGTTTAGGGACCAACACTGAAGCTTTCTTT CASSLGTNTEAFF
- TRBJ2-5 TRBD1 TRBV7-2 TGTGCCAGCAGCCGGGACAGGGGAGGGGAGACCCAGTACTTC CASSRDRGGETQYF
- TRBJ2-3 TRBD2 TRBV27 TGTGCCACCCGTGGGACTAGGAGCGTCACAGATACGCAGTATTTT CATRGTRSVTDTQYF
few TRBJ2-3 - TRBV7-2 TGTGCCAGCAGCCGTCTAGGGGGTGCAGATACGCAGTATTTT CASSRLGGADTQYF
- TRBJ2-2 - TRBV29-1 TGCAGCGTTGAAGAGGGTCCCGGGAACACCGGGGAGCTGTTTTTT CSVEEGPGNTGELFF
- TRBJ2-3 TRBD2 TRBV5-1 TGCGCCAGCAGCTTGGAGACTAGCGGGAGGGCCTTAGATACGCAGTATTTT CASSLETSGRALDTQYF
- TRBJ1-1 - TRBV28 TGTGCCAGCAGTCTACTGTTGGGTGAAGCTTTCTTT CASSLLLGEAFF
many TRBJ2-7 TRBD1 TRBV5-4 TGTGCCAGCAGCCCCGGGGGACAGGGACCCCACTACGAGCAGTACTTC CASSPGGQGPHYEQYF
many TRBJ1-5 - TRBV19 TGTGCCAGTAGTAGCCCAGGCGCGGGCAATCAGCCCCAGCATTTT CASSSPGAGNQPQHF